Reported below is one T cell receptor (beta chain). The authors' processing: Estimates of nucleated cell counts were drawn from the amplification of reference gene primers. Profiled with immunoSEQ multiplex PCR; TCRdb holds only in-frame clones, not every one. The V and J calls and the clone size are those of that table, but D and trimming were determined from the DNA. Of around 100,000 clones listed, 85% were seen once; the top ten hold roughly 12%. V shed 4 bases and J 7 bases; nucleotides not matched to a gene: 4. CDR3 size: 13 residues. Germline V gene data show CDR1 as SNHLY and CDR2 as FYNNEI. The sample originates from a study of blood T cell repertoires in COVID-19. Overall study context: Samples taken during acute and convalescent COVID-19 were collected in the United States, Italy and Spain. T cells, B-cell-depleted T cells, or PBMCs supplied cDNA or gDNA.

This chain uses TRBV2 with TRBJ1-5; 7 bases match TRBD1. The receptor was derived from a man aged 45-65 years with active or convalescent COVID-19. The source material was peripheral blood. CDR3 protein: CASSAGGEQPQHF. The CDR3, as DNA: TGTGCCAGCAGTGCAGGGGGAGAGCAGCCCCAGCATTTT. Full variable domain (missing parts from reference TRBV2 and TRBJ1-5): EPEVTQTPSHQVTQMGQEVILRCVPISNHLYFYWYRQILGQKVEFLVSFYNNEISEKSEIFDDQFSVERPDGSNFTLKIRSTKLEDSAMYFCASSAGGEQPQHFGDGTRLSIL.